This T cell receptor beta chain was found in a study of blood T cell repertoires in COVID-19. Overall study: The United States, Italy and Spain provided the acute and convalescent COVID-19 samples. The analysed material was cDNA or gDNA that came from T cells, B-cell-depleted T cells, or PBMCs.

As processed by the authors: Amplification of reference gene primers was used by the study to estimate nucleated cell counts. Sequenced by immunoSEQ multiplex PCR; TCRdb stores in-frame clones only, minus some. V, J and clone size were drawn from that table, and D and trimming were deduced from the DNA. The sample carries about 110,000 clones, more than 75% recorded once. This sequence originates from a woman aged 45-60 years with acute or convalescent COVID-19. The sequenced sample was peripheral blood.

The CDR3 protein is CAWSDRDRGAYEQYF. As DNA, the CDR3 is TGTGCCTGGAGTGATCGGGACAGGGGGGCCTACGAGCAGTACTTC. The chain is built from TRBV30 and TRBJ2-7; 11 positions match TRBD1. This CDR3 comprises 15 residues. J gave up 2 bases and V 1 base, and 4 bases lay outside the gene matches. The germline CDR1 and CDR2 sequences are GTSNPN and SVGIG (reference sequence).